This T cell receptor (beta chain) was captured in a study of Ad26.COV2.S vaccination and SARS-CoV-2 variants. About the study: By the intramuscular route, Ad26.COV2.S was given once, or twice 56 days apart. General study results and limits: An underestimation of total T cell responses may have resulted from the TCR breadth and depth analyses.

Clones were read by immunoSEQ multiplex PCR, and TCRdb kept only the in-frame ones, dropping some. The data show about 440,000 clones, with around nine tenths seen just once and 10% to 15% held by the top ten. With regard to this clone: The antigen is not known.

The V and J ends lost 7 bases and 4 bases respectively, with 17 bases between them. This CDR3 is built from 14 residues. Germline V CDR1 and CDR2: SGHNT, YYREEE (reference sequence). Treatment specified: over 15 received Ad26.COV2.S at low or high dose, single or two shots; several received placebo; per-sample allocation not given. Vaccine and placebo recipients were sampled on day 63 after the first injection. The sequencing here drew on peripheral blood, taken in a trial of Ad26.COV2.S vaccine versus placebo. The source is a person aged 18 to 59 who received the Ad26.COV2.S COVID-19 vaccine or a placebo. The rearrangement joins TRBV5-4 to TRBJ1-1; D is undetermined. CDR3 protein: CASSAPQRSTEAFF. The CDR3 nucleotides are TGTGCCAGCTCCGCGCCCCAGAGGAGCACTGAAGCTTTCTTT.